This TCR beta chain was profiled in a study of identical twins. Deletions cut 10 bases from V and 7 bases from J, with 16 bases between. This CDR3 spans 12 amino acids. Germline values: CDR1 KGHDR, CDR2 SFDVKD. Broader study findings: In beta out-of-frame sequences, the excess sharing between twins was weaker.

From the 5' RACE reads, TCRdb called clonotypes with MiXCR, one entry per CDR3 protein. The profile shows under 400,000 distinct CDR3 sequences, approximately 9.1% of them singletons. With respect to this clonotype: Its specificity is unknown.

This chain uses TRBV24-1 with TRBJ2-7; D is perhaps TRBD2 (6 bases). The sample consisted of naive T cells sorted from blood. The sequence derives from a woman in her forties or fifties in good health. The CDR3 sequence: CATAGEEEEQYV. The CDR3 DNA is TGTGCCACAGCCGGGGAGGAGGAAGAGCAGTACGTC.